The 29 T cell receptor beta chains in this list originate from one sample, sequenced in a study of T cells after yellow fever vaccination. TCRdb re-called the 5' RACE reads through MiXCR, storing one row per CDR3 protein. The table includes a few hundred thousand distinct CDR3 sequences, around 9.3% detected once. This specimen consisted of CD4+ T cells sorted from PBMCs, obtained 5 days after the yellow fever booster vaccination. The receptors were sampled from a man aged 18 to 35 who received the YFV17D yellow fever vaccine.

The V gene is TRBV7-3, the J gene TRBJ1-1; 7 bases are a match to TRBD1. J was trimmed by 5 bases and V by 0 bases; bases with no gene match: 6. Germline CDR1 SGHTA, CDR2 FQGTGA. The CDR3 runs 15 residues. CDR3 amino acids: CASSLTGTGETEAFF. CDR3 coding DNA: TGTGCCAGCAGCTTAACGGGTACAGGGGAAACTGAAGCTTTCTTT.

This clonotype was seen more than once but under ten times. This rearrangement joins TRBV4-3 to TRBJ1-4; D remains unclear. The length of the CDR3 is 19 residues. Germline V gives CDR1 LGHNA, CDR2 YSLEER. The ends were cut back, 0 bases at V and 8 bases at J, with 25 bases in the middle. CDR3 DNA sequence: TGCGCCAGCAGCCAAGATTCTGCGGGAAAAGGAAAGAGGCCAGAAAAACTGTTTTTT. Translation gives CASSQDSAGKGKRPEKLFF.

This clonotype was seen many times. This chain uses TRBV7-8 with TRBJ2-7; 10 bases are shared with TRBD1. After removal of 0 bases from V and 6 bases from J, the junction contained 11 bases not matched to a gene. The CDR3 loop spans 17 amino acids. Germline CDR1 is SGHVS and CDR2 is FQNEAQ. This CDR3 reads CASSLAGGGDRGGEQYF. CDR3 DNA sequence: TGTGCCAGCAGCTTAGCGGGGGGAGGGGACAGGGGTGGCGAGCAGTACTTC.

The rearrangement uses TRBV12-3 or TRBV12-4 and TRBJ2-3, with D unresolved. V lost 0 bases to trimming and J lost 7 bases, with 5 bases between them. This CDR3 spans 12 amino acids. The CDR3 DNA sequence: TGTGCCAGCAGTTTAGCGTTGTATACGCAGTATTTT. This codes for CASSLALYTQYF.

The chain has TRBV12-3 or TRBV12-4 and TRBJ1-1; TRBD1 aligns across 9 bases. CDR3 length: 15 amino acids. J was trimmed by 5 bases and V by 5 bases; bases with no gene match: 9. This chain's CDR3 is CASSPATGGTTEAFF. As DNA, the CDR3 is TGTGCCAGCAGTCCTGCTACAGGGGGCACTACTGAAGCTTTCTTT.

This clonotype occurred many times. The V and J genes are TRBV11-1 and TRBJ2-1, with 9 bases that match TRBD2. This CDR3 has 15 residues. Trimming cost V 5 bases and J 4 bases; bases outside gene matches: 6. The germline gives CDR1 SGHAT, CDR2 FQDESV (reference sequence). CDR3 sequence reads: CASSALAGSYNEQFF. DNA of the CDR3: TGTGCCAGCAGCGCGCTAGCGGGGTCGTACAATGAGCAGTTCTTC.

This clonotype was seen a few times. The chain is built from TRBV5-1 and TRBJ2-3, with a possible D match to TRBD2 (6 bases). The germline V gene encodes CDR1 SGHRS and CDR2 YFSETQ. CDR3 length: 15 residues. Trimming took off 1 base at V and 7 bases at J, with 16 bases between the two ends. The CDR3 region has the DNA TGCGCCAGCAGCTTGCCCACTAGCAACGGTTATACGCAGTATTTT. Amino acid sequence: CASSLPTSNGYTQYF.

This rearrangement joins TRBV28 to TRBJ2-3; TRBD1 matches 8 bases. Germline V gives CDR1 MDHEN, CDR2 SYDVKM. J gave up 2 bases and V 7 bases, and 17 bases lay outside the gene matches. The CDR3 contains 18 residues. The CDR3 DNA follows: TGTGCCAGCACCCAGTTTCAACACGGGACAGGCATCACAGATACGCAGTATTTT. Translating it yields CASTQFQHGTGITDTQYF.

This clonotype has only a few counts. The rearrangement links TRBV6-2 or TRBV6-3 to TRBJ2-1; TRBD2 aligns across 8 bases. Trimming took 5 bases from V and 1 from J; bases not matched to a gene: 7. The CDR3 totals 16 residues. Germline CDR1 reads MNHEY; CDR2 reads SVGEGT. This chain's CDR3 is CASSEPSGGSYNEQFF. For the CDR3, the DNA is TGTGCCAGCAGTGAGCCGAGCGGGGGTTCCTACAATGAGCAGTTCTTC.

This clonotype was detected only a few times. The V gene is TRBV12-3 or TRBV12-4, the J gene TRBJ1-5; weak D call: TRBD1 (6 bases). The CDR3 consists of 18 residues. Trimming removed 3 bases from V and 0 bases from J, with 18 bases in between. The CDR3 spells CASSFGDTSLYSNQPQHF. The DNA for the CDR3 is TGTGCCAGCAGTTTCGGGGACACCTCCCTGTATAGCAATCAGCCCCAGCATTTT.

V gene TRBV3-1 combines with J gene TRBJ2-5; TRBD2 agrees at 11 bases. The CDR3 is made up of 14 amino acids. V lost 3 bases to trimming and J lost 3 bases; unmatched junction nucleotides: 0. In germline, CDR1 is LGHDT, CDR2 YNNKEL (reference sequence). The CDR3 protein is CASSQTSGKETQYF. The CDR3 DNA reads as TGTGCCAGCAGCCAGACTAGCGGGAAAGAGACCCAGTACTTC.

The table lists this clonotype with many counts. J is TRBJ2-4 and V is TRBV4-3; TRBD1 might be the D (6 bases). The length of the CDR3 is 18 residues. Germline CDR1 LGHNA, CDR2 YSLEER. V gave up 0 bases and J gave up 3 bases, with 18 bases separating them. CDR3 residues: CASSQDWGTRDLKNIQYF. DNA of the CDR3: TGCGCCAGCAGCCAAGATTGGGGGACACGAGACCTCAAAAACATTCAGTACTTC.

The chain recombines TRBV20-1 with TRBJ1-4; tentatively, D is TRBD1 (5 bases). Germline assignment: CDR1 DFQATT and CDR2 SNEGSKA (reference sequence). CDR3 length: 13 amino acids. V was clipped by 1 base and J by 8 bases, with 11 bases between them. This CDR3 reads CSARGQLGEKLFF. The CDR3 DNA reads TGCAGTGCTAGAGGACAGTTAGGGGAAAAACTGTTTTTT.

The sample holds a few counts of this clonotype. V and J are TRBV20-1 and TRBJ2-2, with D unresolved. Germline assignment: CDR1 DFQATT and CDR2 SNEGSKA (reference sequence). V lost 3 bases and J 2 bases, leaving 7 bases between the germline ends. The CDR3 is 13 amino acids. The CDR3 loop is CSASGSNTGELFF. CDR3 DNA: TGCAGTGCTAGCGGCAGTAACACCGGGGAGCTGTTTTTT.

The chain links TRBV19 to TRBJ2-3; 10 positions agree with TRBD2. Trimming took 5 bases from V and 0 from J; bases not matched to a gene: 5. The CDR3 has 16 residues. In germline, CDR1 is LNHDA, CDR2 SQIVND (reference sequence). CDR3 bases: TGTGCCAGTAGTTACAGCGGGGGGGCGAGCACAGATACGCAGTATTTT. It translates to CASSYSGGASTDTQYF.

Remarks on this clonotype: One junction end disagrees with the germline gene, perhaps due to a read error. This rearrangement joins TRBV5-1 to TRBJ2-5; the D call may be TRBD1 or TRBD2 (5 bases each). Germline V gene sequence: CDR1 SGHRS, CDR2 YFSETQ. The CDR3 covers 15 residues. CDR3 DNA: TGCGCCAGCAGGTTGGGGGTAATCTCCGAAGAGACCCAGTACTTC. It encodes CASRLGVISEETQYF.

This clonotype has just a few counts. The chain couples TRBV6-5 to TRBJ2-1; D may be TRBD2 (6 bases). This CDR3 spans 12 amino acids. The ends were cut back, 6 bases at V and 12 bases at J, with 15 bases in the middle. CDR1 and CDR2 (germline): MNHEY, SVGAGI. DNA for the CDR3: TGTGCCAGCAGGGAATCCGGGGGTAGGCAGTTCTTC. Its translation: CASRESGGRQFF.

The chain uses TRBV19 and TRBJ2-7, with 7 bases fitting TRBD1. The CDR3 has 14 amino acids. Germline CDR1 is LNHDA and CDR2 is SQIVND (reference sequence). The V segment lost 8 bases and the J segment 2 bases; nucleotides outside the gene matches: 9. The DNA for the CDR3 is TGTGCCAGTGGCCCAAGGACAGGACCCTACGAGCAGTACTTC. It is translated as CASGPRTGPYEQYF.

This CDR3 is CASSQYLTGGYEQYF. CDR3 bases: TGCGCCAGCAGCCAATACTTAACAGGGGGATACGAGCAGTACTTC. The genes are TRBV4-3 and TRBJ2-7; 8 bases line up with TRBD1. V dropped 2 bases and J dropped 4; count of bases not matched to a gene: 7. The CDR3 length is 15 residues. Germline assignment: CDR1 LGHNA and CDR2 YSLEER.

In its sample, this clonotype was seen many times. The chain employs TRBV11-2 and TRBJ2-5; no clear D. Trimming removed 1 base at V and 7 bases at J, with 13 bases between. CDR1 is SGHAT and CDR2 is FQNNGV in the germline V gene. This CDR3 is 14 amino acids long. CDR3 coding DNA: TGTGCCAGCAGCTTAGGAAGGCAGATCGGGACCCAGTACTTC. Translation: CASSLGRQIGTQYF.

This clonotype was seen repeatedly, ten times or more. This sequence joins TRBV7-2 and TRBJ1-2; 9 nucleotides match TRBD1. The CDR3 covers 14 residues. Germline loops: CDR1 SGHTA, CDR2 FQGNSA. Trimming cost V 5 bases and J 7 bases; bases outside gene matches: 8. For the CDR3, the DNA is TGTGCCAGCAGCCGGGAGGGGACAGGGTCTGGCTACACCTTC. Translating gives CASSREGTGSGYTF. The entire variable domain, with the rest obtained from reference TRBV7-2 and TRBJ1-2, is as follows: GAGVSQSPSNKVTEKGKDVELRCDPISGHTALYWYRQSLGQGLEFLIYFQGNSAPDKSGLPSDRFSAERTGGSVSTLTIQRTQQEDSAVYLCASSREGTGSGYTFGSGTRLTVV.

This clonotype was recorded at least ten times. The rearrangement links TRBV20-1 to TRBJ2-4; D is possibly TRBD2 (5 bases). CDR1 is DFQATT and CDR2 is SNEGSKA in the germline V gene (reference sequence). The CDR3 has 16 residues. V shed 6 bases and J shed 0 bases, with 18 bases lying between them. The CDR3 reads CSATTGVLRAKNIQYF. The CDR3, as DNA: TGCAGTGCCACAACCGGGGTTCTTAGAGCCAAAAACATTCAGTACTTC.

This clonotype was recorded many times. The chain uses TRBV3-1 and TRBJ2-4; D unresolved. V dropped 4 bases and J dropped 5 bases, with 18 bases sitting between them. This CDR3 is 16 amino acids long. Germline V gene data show CDR1 as LGHDT and CDR2 as YNNKEL (reference sequence). CDR3 region: CASSLRLGYLQNIQYF. The DNA for the CDR3 is TGTGCCAGCAGCCTTAGGCTCGGGTACTTACAAAACATTCAGTACTTC.

This clonotype was seen only a few times. The V and J genes are TRBV7-8 and TRBJ1-1; possibly TRBD1 for D (5 bases). Trimming took 1 base from V and 7 from J, leaving 13 bases between them. The CDR3 spans 14 residues. Germline CDR1 reads SGHVS; CDR2 reads FQNEAQ. For the CDR3, the DNA is TGTGCCAGCAGCTTAGTCGGGGGGTCCGGTGAAGCTTTCTTT. It encodes CASSLVGGSGEAFF.

This clonotype came up a few times. This chain connects TRBV15 to TRBJ2-5; the D is unclear. The V end lost 4 bases, the J end lost 5 bases, and 14 bases lay between the germline ends. Per germline, CDR1 LNHNV and CDR2 YYDKDF (reference sequence). This CDR3 is built from 14 residues. The CDR3 nucleotides read TGTGCCACCAGCACCCACAAGGGCGTGGAGACCCAGTACTTC. Its protein is CATSTHKGVETQYF.

V and J are TRBV7-2 and TRBJ1-6, with TRBD1 matching 8 bases. There are 17 residues in the CDR3. Looked up from germline, CDR1 is SGHTA and CDR2 is FQGNSA. Trimming at V came to 5 bases and at J to 7 bases, leaving 13 bases not matched to a gene. In DNA form, the CDR3 reads TGTGCCAGCAGCCCCCGGCCCCCAGGGGGCGGAAATTCACCCCTCCACTTT. It codes for CASSPRPPGGGNSPLHF.

This clonotype was seen a handful of times. This chain links TRBV10-3 with TRBJ2-5; 9 positions agree with TRBD2. With 1 base clipped from V and 5 bases from J, the junction kept 14 bases outside the gene matches. Germline assignment: CDR1 ENHRY and CDR2 SYGVKD. The CDR3 covers 18 residues. CDR3 residues: CAISELAGDMFQLETQYF. The CDR3 DNA follows: TGTGCCATCAGTGAGTTAGCGGGGGATATGTTCCAGTTGGAGACCCAGTACTTC.

This clonotype was detected only a few times. The V gene is TRBV6-5, the J gene TRBJ2-3; D gene ambiguous. The CDR3 consists of 14 residues. Between the trimmed V and J ends, which lost 4 bases and 4 bases, there was a span of 12 bases. In germline, CDR1 is MNHEY, CDR2 SVGAGI. CDR3 in DNA: TGTGCCAGCAGTTCCCGCCCGGCCCCAGATACGCAGTATTTT. Its translation: CASSSRPAPDTQYF.

The V gene is TRBV20-1, the J gene TRBJ2-3; 8 nucleotides align to TRBD2. Germline CDR1 reads DFQATT; CDR2 reads SNEGSKA (reference sequence). The CDR3 contains 17 residues. V was clipped by 8 bases and J by 3 bases; unmatched bases: 19. CDR3 bases: TGCAGTCCCCAGCCTGCCGGGGGGGCCTACCCGACAGATACGCAGTATTTT. Protein product: CSPQPAGGAYPTDTQYF.